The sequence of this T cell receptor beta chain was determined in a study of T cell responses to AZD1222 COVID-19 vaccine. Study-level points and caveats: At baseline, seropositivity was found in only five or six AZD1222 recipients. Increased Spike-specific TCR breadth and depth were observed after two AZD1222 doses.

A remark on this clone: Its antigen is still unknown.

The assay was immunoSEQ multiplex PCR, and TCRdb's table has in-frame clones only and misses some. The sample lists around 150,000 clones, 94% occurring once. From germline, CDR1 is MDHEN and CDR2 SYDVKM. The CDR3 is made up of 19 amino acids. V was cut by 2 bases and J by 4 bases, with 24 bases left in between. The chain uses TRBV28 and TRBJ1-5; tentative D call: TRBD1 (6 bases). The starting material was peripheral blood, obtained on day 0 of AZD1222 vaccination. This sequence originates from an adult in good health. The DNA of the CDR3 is TGTGCCAGCAGTTTACTCCCTGACAGGCCCCTGGTGTTGAATCAGCCCCAGCATTTT. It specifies CASSLLPDRPLVLNQPQHF. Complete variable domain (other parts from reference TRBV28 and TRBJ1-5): DVKVTQSSRYLVKRTGEKVFLECVQDMDHENMFWYRQDPGLGLRLIYFSYDVKMKEKGDIPEGYSVSREKKERFSLILESASTNQTSMYLCASSLLPDRPLVLNQPQHFGDGTRLSIL.